The sequence of this T cell receptor (beta chain) was determined in a study of radiation and T cells in renal cell carcinoma. The study's findings and limits: In blood, top tumor clones expanded by 2 weeks, shrinking by 4. Without pretreatment biopsies, baseline tumor clonotype presence was undetermined.

Only in-frame clones appear in the TCRdb table, and some are missing; sequencing was by immunoSEQ multiplex PCR. The top ten clones hold approximately 24% of a sample with tens of thousands of clones, 65% to 90% of them seen once. The time point was: blood 2 weeks post-SBRT. The treatment: 15 Gy SBRT to primary tumor, nephrectomy 4 weeks later. Blood was sampled at baseline, 2 weeks and 4 weeks after SBRT. Per the germline V gene, CDR1 is LGHNA and CDR2 is YSLEER. The junction had 7 bases not matched to a gene; V was cut back by 0 bases and J by 3 bases. The CDR3 runs to 17 residues. A remark on this clone: No antigen is known for it.

The material sequenced was blood, taken from a patient whose treatment included radiotherapy and nephrectomy. V and J are TRBV4-3 and TRBJ2-7; 11 bases are shared with TRBD2. The TCR comes from a woman between 50 and 59 years old with renal cell carcinoma. In nucleotides, the CDR3 is TGCGCCAGCAGCCAAGAACTAGCGGGAGCGTTCCTCTACGAGCAGTACTTC. This codes for CASSQELAGAFLYEQYF.